What follows describes a single T cell receptor beta chain. Its antigen is as yet unknown. Clones were read by immunoSEQ multiplex PCR, and TCRdb kept only the in-frame ones, dropping some. The table has 50,000 to 75,000 clones, about 80% seen once. Healthy donors had no documented immune events, such as infections, while sampled. Trimming stripped 4 bases from V and 7 bases from J, with 21 bases between. This CDR3 is built from 16 residues. Germline V CDR1 and CDR2: SGHVS, FQNEAQ. This specimen belongs to a study of identifying expanded T cells in peripheral blood. Study results and caveats: Across healthy donors, higher total template counts meant significantly greater roughly two-week count variance.

This receptor was obtained from a person between 18 and 75 years old in good health. The chain links TRBV7-8 to TRBJ2-3; D is perhaps TRBD1 (5 bases). Sequencing was performed on blood. The CDR3 region is CASSSNIVQALNTQYF. CDR3 nucleotides: TGTGCCAGCAGCTCCAACATAGTACAGGCCCTTAATACGCAGTATTTT.